The subject of this entry is one T cell receptor beta chain. The data are from a study of PD-L1 blockade in urothelial cancer. The wider study: Individuals in the cohort had been given 0 to 3 earlier chemotherapy regimens. Blood was analyzed 3 weeks (second dose) and 6 weeks after treatment start.

The time point denotes: pretreatment peripheral blood. The protocol was immunoSEQ multiplex PCR, while the TCRdb copy is restricted to in-frame clones and leaves out a portion. The sample lists approximately 52,000 clones, over 75% occurring once. The sample consisted of PBMCs, taken around atezolizumab (anti-PD-L1) treatment. This TCR came from a man aged 70-80 years with urothelial cancer.

CDR3 residues: CAPGQVDSGNTIYF. CDR3 DNA: TGTGCACCGGGACAGGTGGACTCTGGAAACACCATATATTTT. V usage is TRBV5-8 and J usage is TRBJ1-3; TRBD1 agrees at 8 bases. The CDR3 loop spans 14 amino acids. Germline lookup yields CDR1 SGHTS and CDR2 YDEGEE. Filled out from reference TRBV5-8 and TRBJ1-3, the complete variable domain reads EAGVTQSPTHLIKTRGQQATLRCSPISGHTSVYWYQQALGLGLQFLLWYDEGEERNRGNFPPRFSGRQFPNYSSELNVNALELEDSALYLCAPGQVDSGNTIYFGEGSWLTVV.